This T cell receptor (beta chain) appears in the sequencing data of a study of regulatory T cells in long-lasting Graves disease. Study at large: Over-5-year antithyroid drug use with positive TSH receptor antibodies defined persistent Graves' disease in the study. Study-level results: When disease was persistent, TRBV28, TRBJ1-2 and TRBJ2-5 were the favored segments.

Time point defined: persistent/refractory GD, antithyroid drugs over 5 years with positive TRAb. Generation of the TCR library employed RNA extracted from PBMCs. The CDR3 totals 14 residues. Germline loops: CDR1 SGHTA, CDR2 FQGNSA. V shed 0 bases and J shed 1 base, with 6 bases lying between them. HTBI primers from iRepertoire and Arm-PCR of CDR3 regions yielded the TCR beta libraries. MiXCR was run by TCRdb on the multiplex PCR reads, yielding one entry per CDR3 protein. The sample has about 470,000 distinct CDR3 sequences; approximately 21% are singletons. Of note for this clonotype: The antigen is not known.

The sequences come from peripheral blood mononuclear cells (PBMCs), collected when the disease was refractory, from a patient treated with antithyroid drugs. The sequence derives from a female donor with Graves disease. This chain links TRBV7-2 with TRBJ1-1; D not resolved. CDR3 residues: CASSLALRNTEAFF. As DNA, the CDR3 is TGTGCCAGCAGCTTAGCCCTGAGGAACACTGAAGCTTTCTTT.